This T cell receptor beta chain is drawn from a study of CD4 T cells in relation to SARS-CoV-2 and coronaviruses. Details on this clone: Its antigen is unidentified.

Method: immunoSEQ multiplex PCR; TCRdb's copy keeps in-frame clones and lacks some. The data hold 20,000 to 25,000 clones, with about 79% observed a single time. Before the COVID-19 pandemic, during about 2011-2018, CD4+ T cells were taken from unexposed donors. Isolation of CD4+ T cells took place after about eleven days in culture. The sequencing sample was made of CD4+ T cells from PBMCs, cultured in vitro. The sequence was obtained from a human donor in good health.

CDR3 sequence: CASRQGPISPLHF. DNA of the CDR3: TGTGCCAGCCGCCAGGGGCCGATTTCACCCCTCCACTTT. The chain recombines TRBV12-3 or TRBV12-4 with TRBJ1-6, with D possibly being TRBD1 (6 bases). Trimming pared 8 bases from V and 9 bases from J, leaving 14 bases between. CDR3 length: 13 amino acids.